This TCR beta chain was observed in a study of neurological immune-mediated disorders. This clonotype was seen many times. cDNA was made by 5'RACE with 10-nucleotide random UMIs. TCRdb redid the calling of the 5' RACE reads with MiXCR, one entry per CDR3 protein. Seen here are about 44,000 distinct CDR3 sequences, 20% to 25% observed once, and the top ten hold less than 5%. Specified time point: technical triplicate 3. Trimming at V came to 0 bases and at J to 8 bases, leaving 5 bases not matched to a gene. This CDR3 is 16 amino acids long. The V gene's germline CDR1 is SGHRS and CDR2 YFSETQ. This sequence originates from a man between 60 and 75 years old with HTLV-1-associated myelopathy (HAM/TSP). Specimen: PBMCs. The rearrangement joins TRBV5-1 to TRBJ2-3; 14 bases are a match to TRBD2. CDR3 DNA: TGCGCCAGCAGCTTGGTGGGACTAGCGGGAGCTGGTACGCAGTATTTT. It yields the protein CASSLVGLAGAGTQYF.